This section outlines one T cell receptor beta chain sequence together with its context. The sample comes from a study of cytomegalovirus exposure and HLA in healthy donors. CDR3 size: 14 residues. V shed 4 bases and J shed 3 bases, with 10 bases lying between them. In germline, CDR1 is GTSNPN, CDR2 SVGIG (reference sequence). The PCR employed 60 Vbeta primers together with 13 Jbeta primers. Sequencing used immunoSEQ multiplex PCR; TCRdb keeps in-frame clones, though not all of them. In the table there are about 200,000 clones, roughly 77% of which are singletons. The chain combines TRBV30 with TRBJ1-6; D is uncertain. The TCR sequence derives from a male donor in good health and CMV-seropositive. Sequenced material: PBMCs. The DNA of the CDR3 is TGTGCCTGGACGCCCGCGGGCTATAATTCACCCCTCCACTTT. This encodes CAWTPAGYNSPLHF.